This TCR beta chain was sequenced for a study of cytomegalovirus exposure and HLA in healthy donors. In the study overall: Out of 398 genotyped donors, about 80% belonged to the Caucasian-associated ancestry cluster.

V was clipped by 5 bases and J by 7 bases; unmatched bases: 15. There are 16 residues in the CDR3. The germline V gene encodes CDR1 SEHNR and CDR2 FQNEAQ (reference sequence). Findings and caveats of the study: Accurate predictions that matched the HLA-A and HLA-B alleles of most subjects were reportedly made from TCR beta sequences. For most TCR sequences rarity was the rule, although some public TCRs occurred in many donors. A link between a missense DCLRE1C variant and TCR beta V- and J-gene trimming emerged from a later analysis.

Both 60 Vbeta primers and 13 Jbeta primers went into the PCR. The protocol was immunoSEQ multiplex PCR, while the TCRdb copy is restricted to in-frame clones and leaves out a portion. Of roughly 190,000 clones in the sample, roughly 13% were seen once. This clone showed up just a few times. Its target is not known. The receptor comes from a man in his fifties in good health and CMV-seropositive. The rearrangement links TRBV7-9 to TRBJ2-3, with 7 nucleotides matching TRBD1. The material sequenced was PBMCs. CDR3 nucleotide sequence: TGTGCCAGCAGCATACAACGGGACAGTGGTACGAATACGCAGTATTTT. This translates into CASSIQRDSGTNTQYF.